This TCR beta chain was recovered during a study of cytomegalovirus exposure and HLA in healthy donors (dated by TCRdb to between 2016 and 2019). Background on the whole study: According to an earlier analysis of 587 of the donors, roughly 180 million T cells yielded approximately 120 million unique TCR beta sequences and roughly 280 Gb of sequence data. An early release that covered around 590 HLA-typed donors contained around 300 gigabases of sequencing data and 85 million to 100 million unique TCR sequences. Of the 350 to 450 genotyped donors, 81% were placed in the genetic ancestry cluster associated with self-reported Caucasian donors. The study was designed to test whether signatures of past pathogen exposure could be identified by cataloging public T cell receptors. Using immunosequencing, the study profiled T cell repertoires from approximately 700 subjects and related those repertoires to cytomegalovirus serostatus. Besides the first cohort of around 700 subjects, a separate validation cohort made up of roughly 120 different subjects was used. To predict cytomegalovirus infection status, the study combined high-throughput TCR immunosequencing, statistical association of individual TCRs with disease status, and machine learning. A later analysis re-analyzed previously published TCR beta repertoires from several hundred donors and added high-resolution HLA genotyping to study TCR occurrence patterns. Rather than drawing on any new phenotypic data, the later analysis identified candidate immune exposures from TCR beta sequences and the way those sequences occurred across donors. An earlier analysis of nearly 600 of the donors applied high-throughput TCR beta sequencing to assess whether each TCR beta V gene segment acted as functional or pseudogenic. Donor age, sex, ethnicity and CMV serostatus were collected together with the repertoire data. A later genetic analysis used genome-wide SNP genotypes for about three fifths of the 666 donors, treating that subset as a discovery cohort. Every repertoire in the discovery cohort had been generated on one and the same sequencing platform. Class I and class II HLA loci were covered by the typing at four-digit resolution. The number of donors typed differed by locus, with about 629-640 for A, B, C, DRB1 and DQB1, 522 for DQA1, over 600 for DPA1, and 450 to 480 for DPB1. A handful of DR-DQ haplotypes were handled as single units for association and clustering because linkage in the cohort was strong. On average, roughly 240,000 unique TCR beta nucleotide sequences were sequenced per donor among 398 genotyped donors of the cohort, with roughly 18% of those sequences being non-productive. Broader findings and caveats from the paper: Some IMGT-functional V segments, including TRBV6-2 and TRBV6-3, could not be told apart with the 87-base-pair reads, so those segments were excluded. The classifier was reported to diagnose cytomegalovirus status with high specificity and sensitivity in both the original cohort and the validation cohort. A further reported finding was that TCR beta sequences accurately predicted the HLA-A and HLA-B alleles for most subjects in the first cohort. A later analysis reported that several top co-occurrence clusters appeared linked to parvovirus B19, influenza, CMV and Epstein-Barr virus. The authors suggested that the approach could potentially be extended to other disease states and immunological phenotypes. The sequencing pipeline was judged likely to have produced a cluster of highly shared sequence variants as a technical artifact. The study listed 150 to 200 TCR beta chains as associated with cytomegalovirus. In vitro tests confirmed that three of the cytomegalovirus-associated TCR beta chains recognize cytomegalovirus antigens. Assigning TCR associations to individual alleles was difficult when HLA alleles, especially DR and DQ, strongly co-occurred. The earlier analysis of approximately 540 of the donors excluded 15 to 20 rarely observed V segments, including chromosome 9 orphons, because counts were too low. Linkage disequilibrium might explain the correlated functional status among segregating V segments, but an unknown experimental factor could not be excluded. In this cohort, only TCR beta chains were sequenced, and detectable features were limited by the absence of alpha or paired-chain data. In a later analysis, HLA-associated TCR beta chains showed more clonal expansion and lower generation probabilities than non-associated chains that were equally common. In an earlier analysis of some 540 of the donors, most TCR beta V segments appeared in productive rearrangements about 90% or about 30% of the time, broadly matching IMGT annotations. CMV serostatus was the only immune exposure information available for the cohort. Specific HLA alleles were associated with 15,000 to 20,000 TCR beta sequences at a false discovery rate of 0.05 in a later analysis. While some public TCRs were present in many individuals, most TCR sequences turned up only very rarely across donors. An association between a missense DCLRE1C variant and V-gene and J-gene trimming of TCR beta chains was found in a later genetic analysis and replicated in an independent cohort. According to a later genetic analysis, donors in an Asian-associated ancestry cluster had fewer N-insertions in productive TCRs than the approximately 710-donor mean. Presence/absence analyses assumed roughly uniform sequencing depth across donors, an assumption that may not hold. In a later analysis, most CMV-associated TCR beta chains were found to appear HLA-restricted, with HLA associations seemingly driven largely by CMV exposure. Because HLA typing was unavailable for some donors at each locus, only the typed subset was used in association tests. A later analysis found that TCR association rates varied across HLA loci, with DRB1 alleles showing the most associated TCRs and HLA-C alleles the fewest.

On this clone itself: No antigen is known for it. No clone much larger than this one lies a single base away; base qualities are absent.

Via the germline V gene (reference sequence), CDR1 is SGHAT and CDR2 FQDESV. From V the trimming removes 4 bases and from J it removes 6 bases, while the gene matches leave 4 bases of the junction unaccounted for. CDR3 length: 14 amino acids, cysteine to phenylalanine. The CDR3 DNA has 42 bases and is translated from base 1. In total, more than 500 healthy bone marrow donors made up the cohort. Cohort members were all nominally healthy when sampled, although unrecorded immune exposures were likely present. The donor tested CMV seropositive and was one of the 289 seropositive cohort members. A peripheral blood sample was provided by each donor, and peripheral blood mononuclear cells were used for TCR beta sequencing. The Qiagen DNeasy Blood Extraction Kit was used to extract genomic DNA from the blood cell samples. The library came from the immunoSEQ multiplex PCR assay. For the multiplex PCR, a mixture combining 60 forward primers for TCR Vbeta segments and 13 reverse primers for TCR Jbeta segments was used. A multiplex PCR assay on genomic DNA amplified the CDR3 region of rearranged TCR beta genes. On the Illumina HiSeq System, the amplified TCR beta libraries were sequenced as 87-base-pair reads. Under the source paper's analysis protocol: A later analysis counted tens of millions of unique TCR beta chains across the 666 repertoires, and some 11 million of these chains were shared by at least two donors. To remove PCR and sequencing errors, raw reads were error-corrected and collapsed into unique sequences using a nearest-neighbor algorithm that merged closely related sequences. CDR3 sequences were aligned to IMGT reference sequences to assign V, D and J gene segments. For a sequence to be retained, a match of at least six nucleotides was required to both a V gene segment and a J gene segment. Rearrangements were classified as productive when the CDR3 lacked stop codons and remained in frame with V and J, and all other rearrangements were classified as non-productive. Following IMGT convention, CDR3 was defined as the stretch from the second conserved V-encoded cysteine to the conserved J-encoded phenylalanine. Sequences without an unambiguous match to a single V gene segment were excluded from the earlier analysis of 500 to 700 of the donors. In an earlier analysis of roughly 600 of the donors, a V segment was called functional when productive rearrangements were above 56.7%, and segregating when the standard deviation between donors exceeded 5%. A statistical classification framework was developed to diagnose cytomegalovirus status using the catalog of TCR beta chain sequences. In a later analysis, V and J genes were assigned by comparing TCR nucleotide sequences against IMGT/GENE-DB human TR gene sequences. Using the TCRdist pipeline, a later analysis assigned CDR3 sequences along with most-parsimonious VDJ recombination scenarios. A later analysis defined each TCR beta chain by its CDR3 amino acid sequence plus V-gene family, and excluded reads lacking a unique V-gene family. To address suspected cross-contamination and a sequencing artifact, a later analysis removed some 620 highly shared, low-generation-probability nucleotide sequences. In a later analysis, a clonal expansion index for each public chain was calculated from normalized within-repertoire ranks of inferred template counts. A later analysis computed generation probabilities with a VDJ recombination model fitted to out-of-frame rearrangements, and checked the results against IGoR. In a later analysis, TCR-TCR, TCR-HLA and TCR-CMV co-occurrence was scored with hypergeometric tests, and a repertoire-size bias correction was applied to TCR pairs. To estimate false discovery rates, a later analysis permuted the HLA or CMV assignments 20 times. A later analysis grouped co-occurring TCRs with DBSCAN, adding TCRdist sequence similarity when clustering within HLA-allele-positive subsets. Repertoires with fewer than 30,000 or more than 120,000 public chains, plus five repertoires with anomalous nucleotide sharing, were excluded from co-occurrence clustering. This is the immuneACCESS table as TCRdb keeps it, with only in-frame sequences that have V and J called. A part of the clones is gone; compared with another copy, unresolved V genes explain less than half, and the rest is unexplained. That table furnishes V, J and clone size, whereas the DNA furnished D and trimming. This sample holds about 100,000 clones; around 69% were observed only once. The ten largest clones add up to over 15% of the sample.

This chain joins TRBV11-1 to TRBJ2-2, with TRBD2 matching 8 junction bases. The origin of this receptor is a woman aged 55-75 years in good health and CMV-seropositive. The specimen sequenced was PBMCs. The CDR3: CASSWTSRSGELFF. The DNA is TGTGCCAGCAGCTGGACTAGCAGATCCGGGGAGCTGTTTTTT.